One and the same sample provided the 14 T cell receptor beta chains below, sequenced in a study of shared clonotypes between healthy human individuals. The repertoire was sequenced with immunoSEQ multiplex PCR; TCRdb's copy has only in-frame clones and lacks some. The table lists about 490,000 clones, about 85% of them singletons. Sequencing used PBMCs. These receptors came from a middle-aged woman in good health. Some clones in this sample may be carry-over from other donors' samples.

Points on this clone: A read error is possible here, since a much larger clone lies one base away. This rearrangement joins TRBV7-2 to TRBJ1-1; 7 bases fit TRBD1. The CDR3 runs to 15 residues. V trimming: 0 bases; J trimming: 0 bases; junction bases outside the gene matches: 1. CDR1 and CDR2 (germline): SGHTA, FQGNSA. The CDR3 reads CASSLAGTVNTEAFF. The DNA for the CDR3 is TGTGCCAGCAGCTTAGCGGGGACAGTGAACACTGAAGCTTTCTTT.

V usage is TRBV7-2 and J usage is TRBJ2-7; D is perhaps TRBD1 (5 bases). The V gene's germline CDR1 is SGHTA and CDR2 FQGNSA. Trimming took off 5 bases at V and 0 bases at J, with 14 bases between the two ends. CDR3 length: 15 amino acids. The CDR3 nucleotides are TGTGCCAGCAGCCTCGACAGTACATCCTCCTACGAGCAGTACTTC. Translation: CASSLDSTSSYEQYF.

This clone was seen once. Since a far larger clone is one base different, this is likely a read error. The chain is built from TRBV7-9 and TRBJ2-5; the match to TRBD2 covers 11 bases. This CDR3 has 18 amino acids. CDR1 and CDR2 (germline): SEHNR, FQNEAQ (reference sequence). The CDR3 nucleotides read TGTGCCGGCAGCTTAGGTAGATTGGGACTAGCGGACCAAGAGACCCAGTACTTC. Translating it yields CAGSLGRLGLADQETQYF. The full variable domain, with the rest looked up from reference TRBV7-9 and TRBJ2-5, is DTGVSQNPRHKITKRGQNVTFRCDPISEHNRLYWYRQTLGQGPEFLTYFQNEAQLEKSRLLSDRFSAERPKGSFSTLEIQRTEQGDSAMYLCAGSLGRLGLADQETQYFGPGTRLLVL.

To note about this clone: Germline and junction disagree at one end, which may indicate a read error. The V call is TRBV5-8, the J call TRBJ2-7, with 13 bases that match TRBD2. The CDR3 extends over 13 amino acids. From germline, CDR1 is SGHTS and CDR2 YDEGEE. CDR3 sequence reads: CASSPGLAGAAGF. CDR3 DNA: TGTGCCAGCAGCCCAGGACTAGCGGGAGCAGCCGGCTTC.

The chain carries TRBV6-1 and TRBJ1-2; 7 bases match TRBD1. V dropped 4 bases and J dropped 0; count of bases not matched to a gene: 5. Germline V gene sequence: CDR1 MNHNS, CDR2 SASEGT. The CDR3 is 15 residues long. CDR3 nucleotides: TGTGCCAGCAGTGCCTCCGGGACAGCTAACTATGGCTACACCTTC. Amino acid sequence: CASSASGTANYGYTF.

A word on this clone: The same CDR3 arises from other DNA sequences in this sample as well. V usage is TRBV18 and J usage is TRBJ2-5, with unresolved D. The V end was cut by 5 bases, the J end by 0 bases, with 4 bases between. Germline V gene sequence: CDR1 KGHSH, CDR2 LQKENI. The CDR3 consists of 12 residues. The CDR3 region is CASSLYQETQYF. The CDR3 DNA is TGTGCCAGCTCATTGTACCAAGAGACCCAGTACTTC.

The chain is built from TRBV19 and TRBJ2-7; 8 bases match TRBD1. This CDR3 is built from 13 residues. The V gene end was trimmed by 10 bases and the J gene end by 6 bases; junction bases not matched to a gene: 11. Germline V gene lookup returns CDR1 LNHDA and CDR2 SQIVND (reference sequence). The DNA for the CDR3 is TGTGCCACCAACGAGGACAGGGCTGGCGAGCAGTACTTC. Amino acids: CATNEDRAGEQYF.

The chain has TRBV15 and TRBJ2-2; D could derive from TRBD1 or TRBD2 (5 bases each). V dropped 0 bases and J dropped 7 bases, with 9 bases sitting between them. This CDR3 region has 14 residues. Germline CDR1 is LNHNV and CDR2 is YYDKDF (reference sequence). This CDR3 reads CATSRDRAGGELFF. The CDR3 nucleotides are TGTGCCACCAGCAGAGACAGGGCGGGCGGGGAGCTGTTTTTT.

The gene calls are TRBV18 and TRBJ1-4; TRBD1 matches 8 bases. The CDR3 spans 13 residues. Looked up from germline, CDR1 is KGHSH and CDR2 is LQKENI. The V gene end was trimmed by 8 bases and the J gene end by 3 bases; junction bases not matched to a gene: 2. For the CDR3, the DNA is TGTGCCAGCACAGGGGGACCTAATGAAAAACTGTTTTTT. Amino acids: CASTGGPNEKLFF.

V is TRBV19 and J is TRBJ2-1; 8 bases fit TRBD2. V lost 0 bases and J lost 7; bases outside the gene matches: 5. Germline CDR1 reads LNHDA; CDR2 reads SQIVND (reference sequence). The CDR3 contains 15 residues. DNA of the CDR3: TGTGCCAGTAGTATAGACCCGGGACTAGTTAATGAGCAGTTCTTC. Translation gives CASSIDPGLVNEQFF.

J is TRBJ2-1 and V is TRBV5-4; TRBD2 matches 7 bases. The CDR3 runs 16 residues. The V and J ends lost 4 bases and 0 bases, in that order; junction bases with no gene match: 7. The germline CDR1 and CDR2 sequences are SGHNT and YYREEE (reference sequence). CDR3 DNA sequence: TGTGCCAGCAGCCAACCTAGCGGAGCCTCCTACAATGAGCAGTTCTTC. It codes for CASSQPSGASYNEQFF.

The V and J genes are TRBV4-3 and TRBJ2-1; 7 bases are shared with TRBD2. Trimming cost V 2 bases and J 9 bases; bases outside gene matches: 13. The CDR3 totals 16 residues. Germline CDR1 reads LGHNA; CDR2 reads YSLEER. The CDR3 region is CASSQFMEAGAGEQFF. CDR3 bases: TGCGCCAGCAGCCAATTCATGGAGGCGGGAGCGGGTGAGCAGTTCTTC.

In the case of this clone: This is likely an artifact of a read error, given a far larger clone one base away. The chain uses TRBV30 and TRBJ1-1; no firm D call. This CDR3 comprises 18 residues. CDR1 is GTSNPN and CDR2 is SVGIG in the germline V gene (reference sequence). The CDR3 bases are TGTGCCTGGAGTCCCTTCGGCTTGGGTGGGTTAGGGAACAATGAAGCTTTCTTT. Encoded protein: CAWSPFGLGGLGNNEAFF.

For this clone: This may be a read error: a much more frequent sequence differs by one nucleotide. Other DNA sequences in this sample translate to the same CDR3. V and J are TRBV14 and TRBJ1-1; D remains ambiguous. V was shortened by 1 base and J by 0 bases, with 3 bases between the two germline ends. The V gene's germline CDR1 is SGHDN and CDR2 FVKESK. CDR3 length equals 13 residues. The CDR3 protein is CASSQGVNTEAFF. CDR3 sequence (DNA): TGTGCCAGCAGCCAAGGGGTGAACACTGAAGCTTTCTTT.